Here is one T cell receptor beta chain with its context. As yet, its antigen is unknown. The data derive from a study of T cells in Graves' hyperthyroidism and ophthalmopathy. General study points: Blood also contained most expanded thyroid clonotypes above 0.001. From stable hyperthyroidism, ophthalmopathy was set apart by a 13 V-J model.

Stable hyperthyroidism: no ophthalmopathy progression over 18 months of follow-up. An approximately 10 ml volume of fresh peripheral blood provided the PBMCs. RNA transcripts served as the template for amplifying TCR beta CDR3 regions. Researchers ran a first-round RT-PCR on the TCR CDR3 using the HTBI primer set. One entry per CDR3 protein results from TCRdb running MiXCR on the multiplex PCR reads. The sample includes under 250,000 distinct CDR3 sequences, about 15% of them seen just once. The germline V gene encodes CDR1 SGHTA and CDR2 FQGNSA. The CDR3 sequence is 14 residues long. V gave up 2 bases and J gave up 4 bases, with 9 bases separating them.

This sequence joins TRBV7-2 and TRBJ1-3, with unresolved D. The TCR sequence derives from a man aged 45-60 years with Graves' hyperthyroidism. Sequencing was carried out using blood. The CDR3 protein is CASSLFWGGNTIYF. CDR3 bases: TGTGCCAGCAGCTTATTCTGGGGAGGAAACACCATATATTTT.